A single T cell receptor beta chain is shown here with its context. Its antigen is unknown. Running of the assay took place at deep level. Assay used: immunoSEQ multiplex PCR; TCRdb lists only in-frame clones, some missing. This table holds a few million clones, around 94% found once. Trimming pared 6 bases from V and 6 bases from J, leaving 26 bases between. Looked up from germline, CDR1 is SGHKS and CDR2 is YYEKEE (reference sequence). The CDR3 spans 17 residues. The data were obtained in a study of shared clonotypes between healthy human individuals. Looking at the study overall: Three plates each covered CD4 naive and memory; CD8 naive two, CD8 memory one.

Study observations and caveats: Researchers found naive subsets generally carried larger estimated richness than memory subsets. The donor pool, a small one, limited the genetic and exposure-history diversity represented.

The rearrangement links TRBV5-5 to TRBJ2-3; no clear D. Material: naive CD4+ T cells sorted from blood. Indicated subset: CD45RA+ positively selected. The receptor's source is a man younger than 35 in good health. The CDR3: CASTLGVGPGDPDTQYF. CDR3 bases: TGTGCCAGCACCCTTGGAGTGGGCCCAGGCGATCCGGATACGCAGTATTTT.